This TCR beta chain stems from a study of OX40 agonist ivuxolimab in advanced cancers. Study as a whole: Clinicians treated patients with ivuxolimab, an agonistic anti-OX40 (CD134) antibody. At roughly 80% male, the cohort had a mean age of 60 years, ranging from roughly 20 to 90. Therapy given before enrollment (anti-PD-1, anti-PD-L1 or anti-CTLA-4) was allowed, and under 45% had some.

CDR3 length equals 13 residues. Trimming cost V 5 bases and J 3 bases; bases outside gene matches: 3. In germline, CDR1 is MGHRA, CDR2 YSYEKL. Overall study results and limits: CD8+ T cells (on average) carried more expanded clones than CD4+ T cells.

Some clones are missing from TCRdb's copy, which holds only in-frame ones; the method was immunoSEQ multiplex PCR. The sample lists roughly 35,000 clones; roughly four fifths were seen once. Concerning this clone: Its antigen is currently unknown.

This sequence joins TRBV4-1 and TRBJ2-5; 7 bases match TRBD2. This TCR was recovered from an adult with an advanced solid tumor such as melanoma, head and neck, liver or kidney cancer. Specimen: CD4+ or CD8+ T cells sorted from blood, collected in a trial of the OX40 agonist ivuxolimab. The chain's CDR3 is CASSSSGEETQYF. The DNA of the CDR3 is TGCGCCAGCAGCTCTAGCGGCGAAGAGACCCAGTACTTC.